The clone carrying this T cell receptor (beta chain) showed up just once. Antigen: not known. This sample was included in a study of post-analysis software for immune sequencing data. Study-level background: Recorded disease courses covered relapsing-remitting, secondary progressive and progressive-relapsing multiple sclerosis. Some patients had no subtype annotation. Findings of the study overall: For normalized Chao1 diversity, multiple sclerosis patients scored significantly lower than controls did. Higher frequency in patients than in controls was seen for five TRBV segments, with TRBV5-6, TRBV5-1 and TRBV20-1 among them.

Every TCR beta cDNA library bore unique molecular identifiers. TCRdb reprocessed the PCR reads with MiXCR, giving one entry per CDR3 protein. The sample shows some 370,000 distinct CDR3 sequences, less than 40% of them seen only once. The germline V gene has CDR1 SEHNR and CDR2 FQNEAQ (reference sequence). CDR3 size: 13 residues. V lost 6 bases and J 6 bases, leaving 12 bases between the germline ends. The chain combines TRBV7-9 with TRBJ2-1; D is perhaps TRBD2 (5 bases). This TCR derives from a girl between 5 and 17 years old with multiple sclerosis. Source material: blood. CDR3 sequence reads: CASSSGLFNEQFF. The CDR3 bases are TGTGCCAGCAGTTCAGGACTGTTCAATGAGCAGTTCTTC. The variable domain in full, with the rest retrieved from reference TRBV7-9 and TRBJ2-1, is DTGVSQNPRHKITKRGQNVTFRCDPISEHNRLYWYRQTLGQGPEFLTYFQNEAQLEKSRLLSDRFSAERPKGSFSTLEIQRTEQGDSAMYLCASSSGLFNEQFFGPGTRLTVL.